These 25 T cell receptor beta chains came from one sample sequenced in a study of T cells in Graves' hyperthyroidism and ophthalmopathy. RNA transcripts served as the template for amplifying TCR beta CDR3 regions. A set of HTBI primers served as the primers for a first-round RT-PCR of the TCR CDR3. TCRdb used MiXCR to reprocess the multiplex PCR reads, holding one entry per CDR3 protein. The table has more than 300,000 distinct CDR3 sequences, about 18% seen once. Source material: blood. The receptors originated from a woman aged 25 to 39 with Graves' hyperthyroidism that later progressed to Graves' ophthalmopathy.

There are many counts of this clonotype. The chain is built from TRBV27 and TRBJ2-5, with 8 bases lining up with TRBD2. J was trimmed by 4 bases and V by 5 bases; bases with no gene match: 9. The CDR3 length is 15 residues. Germline V gives CDR1 MNHEY, CDR2 SMNVEV (reference sequence). CDR3 in DNA: TGTGCCAGCAGTCCGGGACTAGTACGTCGAGAGACCCAGTACTTC. Translating gives CASSPGLVRRETQYF.

The CDR3 DNA reads as TGCAGTGCCCCCCGGGTAGCGGGAGGCAATGAGCAGTTCTTC. It codes for CSAPRVAGGNEQFF. This chain joins TRBV20-1 and TRBJ2-1; 10 bases line up with TRBD2. Germline values: CDR1 DFQATT, CDR2 SNEGSKA (reference sequence). Trimming took 6 bases from V and 6 from J; bases not matched to a gene: 8. The CDR3 sequence is 14 residues long.

In this sample, this clonotype turned up a few times. The V call is TRBV4-2, the J call TRBJ2-3, with 9 bases that match TRBD2. This CDR3 region has 19 residues. Germline lookup yields CDR1 LGHNA and CDR2 YNFKEQ. After removal of 1 base from V and 4 bases from J, the junction contained 15 bases not matched to a gene. This chain's CDR3 is CASSQAPLLVAGVPDTQYF. As DNA, the CDR3 is TGTGCCAGCAGCCAAGCCCCGCTCCTCGTAGCGGGAGTCCCAGATACGCAGTATTTT.

V is TRBV7-9 and J is TRBJ1-5; D gene unclear. This CDR3 spans 15 amino acids. V dropped 5 bases and J dropped 4 bases, with 15 bases sitting between them. Germline V lookup: CDR1 SEHNR, CDR2 FQNEAQ (reference sequence). In nucleotides, the CDR3 is TGTGCCAGCAGCCATTCGGGCCGTCTTAATCAGCCCCAGCATTTT. It translates to CASSHSGRLNQPQHF.

This clonotype has at least ten counts. V gene TRBV2 combines with J gene TRBJ2-7; 7 bases fit TRBD1. From germline, CDR1 is SNHLY and CDR2 FYNNEI. The V segment lost 9 bases and the J segment 4 bases; nucleotides outside the gene matches: 9. The CDR3 is 13 residues long. CDR3 coding DNA: TGTGCCAGGGGGACAGAGAAAAAATACGAGCAGTACTTC. Its protein is CARGTEKKYEQYF.

This clonotype showed up many times. The J gene is TRBJ2-7, the V gene TRBV7-9, with 8 bases lining up with TRBD2. J lost 2 bases, V lost 5 bases, and 5 bases had no gene match. The CDR3 has 14 residues. Looked up from germline, CDR1 is SEHNR and CDR2 is FQNEAQ (reference sequence). In nucleotides, the CDR3 is TGTGCCAGCAGCAAGGGACTAGTCACCTACGAGCAGTACTTC. Residues: CASSKGLVTYEQYF.

This clonotype was seen ten or more times. The chain is built from TRBV27 and TRBJ1-6; D is unclear. CDR1 MNHEY and CDR2 SMNVEV come from the germline V gene (reference sequence). The CDR3 length is 14 residues. V lost 3 bases and J 7 bases, leaving 10 bases between the germline ends. CDR3 region: CASSFGVPNSPLHF. DNA of the CDR3: TGTGCCAGCAGTTTTGGGGTACCCAATTCACCCCTCCACTTT.

This clonotype has more than one count but fewer than ten. The rearrangement links TRBV4-1 to TRBJ2-3, with D uncertain. Deletions cut 0 bases from V and 1 base from J, with 11 bases between. The CDR3 loop spans 16 amino acids. Germline CDR1 and CDR2: MGHRA and YSYEKL. Here the CDR3 DNA reads TGCGCCAGCAGCCAAGACCCGGAATGGGGCACAGATACGCAGTATTTT. This codes for CASSQDPEWGTDTQYF.

This sequence joins TRBV11-2 and TRBJ2-3; no clear D. Trimming took off 6 bases at V and 0 bases at J, with 10 bases between the two ends. Looked up from germline, CDR1 is SGHAT and CDR2 is FQNNGV. The CDR3 covers 14 residues. DNA of the CDR3: TGTGCCAGCAGTGCAGGATCTAGCACAGATACGCAGTATTTT. Translating gives CASSAGSSTDTQYF.

Many counts were recorded for this clonotype. This rearrangement joins TRBV27 to TRBJ2-7; the match to TRBD1 covers 10 bases. V shed 5 bases and J 0 bases; nucleotides not matched to a gene: 4. CDR1 and CDR2 from the germline V gene are MNHEY and SMNVEV (reference sequence). The CDR3 length is 15 residues. The CDR3 sequence is CASSPRQGASYEQYF. In nucleotides, the CDR3 is TGTGCCAGCAGTCCCCGACAGGGGGCCTCCTACGAGCAGTACTTC.

This clonotype was counted a few times. This chain connects TRBV20-1 to TRBJ2-4; a possible D gene is TRBD1 (6 bases). The CDR3 sequence is 15 residues long. V lost 4 bases to trimming and J lost 5 bases, with 18 bases between them. Germline values: CDR1 DFQATT, CDR2 SNEGSKA (reference sequence). CDR3 sequence (DNA): TGCAGTGCTAAGGAGTTCACGGGACACCAAAACATTCAGTACTTC. It encodes CSAKEFTGHQNIQYF.

This clonotype was detected many times. The V call is TRBV6-1, the J call TRBJ2-7; D is unclear. The ends were cut back, 0 bases at V and 0 bases at J, with 12 bases in the middle. The CDR3 is 16 residues long. From germline, CDR1 is MNHNS and CDR2 SASEGT. The CDR3 region is CASSEARTSSSYEQYF. CDR3 coding DNA: TGTGCCAGCAGTGAAGCGCGGACGAGTAGCTCCTACGAGCAGTACTTC.

This clonotype came up many times. The V and J genes are TRBV5-1 and TRBJ1-6; the match to TRBD1 covers 10 bases. The J segment lost 8 bases and the V segment lost 4 bases, leaving 6 bases of the junction unmatched. In germline, CDR1 is SGHRS, CDR2 YFSETQ. The CDR3 has 15 residues. The CDR3 DNA reads as TGCGCCAGCAGCCCCGGGACAGGGGATCATTCACCCCTCCACTTT. Translated, it gives CASSPGTGDHSPLHF.

This clonotype was recorded at least ten times. V gene TRBV28 combines with J gene TRBJ2-1; possible D gene TRBD2, 6 bases. The CDR3 is 16 amino acids. The germline V gene has CDR1 MDHEN and CDR2 SYDVKM. Trimming stripped 5 bases from V and 9 bases from J, with 23 bases between. CDR3 sequence: CASSSLGRGPVGEQFF. The CDR3, as DNA: TGTGCCAGCAGTAGCTTGGGGCGGGGTCCCGTCGGTGAGCAGTTCTTC.

This clonotype was seen more than once but under ten times. The V and J genes are TRBV6-4 and TRBJ2-3, with TRBD1 identical over 7 bases. V lost 3 bases and J lost 6; bases outside the gene matches: 9. Germline V lookup: CDR1 MRHNA, CDR2 SNTAGT. The CDR3 runs 15 residues. The CDR3 bases are TGTGCCAGCAGTGAAGTAACAGGGGAACGGGATACGCAGTATTTT. It codes for CASSEVTGERDTQYF.

This clonotype was seen many times. This chain uses TRBV29-1 with TRBJ1-1, with D uncertain. Between the trimmed V and J ends, which lost 4 bases and 5 bases, there was a span of 14 bases. In germline, CDR1 is SQVTM, CDR2 ANQGSEA. The CDR3 contains 13 residues. This CDR3 is CSVASSGVTEAFF. As DNA, the CDR3 is TGCAGCGTTGCGAGTTCCGGGGTTACTGAAGCTTTCTTT.

This clonotype was found many times. This chain joins TRBV6-5 and TRBJ1-1; TRBD1 might be the D (5 bases). Germline V CDR1 and CDR2: MNHEY, SVGAGI. The CDR3 covers 14 residues. The V end was cut by 0 bases, the J end by 3 bases, with 8 bases between. The CDR3 DNA reads as TGTGCCAGCAGTTACTCGACGGGGGACACTGAAGCTTTCTTT. Its translation is CASSYSTGDTEAFF.

CDR3 nucleotide sequence: TGTGCCAGCAGCCAAGGCGAGGGAGCGGGAGAAGATGAGCAGTTCTTC. This encodes CASSQGEGAGEDEQFF. V gene TRBV3-1 combines with J gene TRBJ2-1; 8 bases are a match to TRBD2. Germline CDR1 is LGHDT and CDR2 is YNNKEL (reference sequence). The CDR3 is 16 residues long. V lost 1 base and J lost 8; bases outside the gene matches: 10.

A remark on this clonotype: A read error is possible here, since a much larger clone lies one base away. This chain connects TRBV15 to TRBJ2-1; tentatively, D is TRBD1 (5 bases). This CDR3 contains 14 residues. The ends were cut back, 1 base at V and 6 bases at J, with 10 bases in the middle. Germline V lookup: CDR1 LNHNV, CDR2 YYDKDF (reference sequence). The CDR3 sequence is CATSRGQKSNEQFF. The CDR3 coding sequence is TGTGCCACCAGCAGAGGACAGAAAAGCAATGAGCAGTTCTTC.

On this clonotype itself: This could be a read error, since a much larger clone is one nucleotide away. The chain employs TRBV20-1 and TRBJ2-1; D is perhaps TRBD1 (6 bases). The germline gives CDR1 DFQATT, CDR2 SNEGSKA (reference sequence). The CDR3 runs to 14 residues. The CDR3 DNA sequence: TGCAGTGCCCCCCCCAGGGGCCCCTACGATGAGCAGTTCTTC. It translates to CSAPPRGPYDEQFF.

There are many counts of this clonotype. V is TRBV12-3 or TRBV12-4 and J is TRBJ1-1; 9 positions match TRBD1. V trimming: 6 bases; J trimming: 1 base; junction bases outside the gene matches: 3. The length of the CDR3 is 14 residues. CDR3 amino acids: CASSTTGGNTEAFF. The CDR3, as DNA: TGTGCCAGCAGCACGACAGGGGGGAACACTGAAGCTTTCTTT.

In this sample, this clonotype turned up many times. The J gene is TRBJ1-1, the V gene TRBV3-1; D unresolved. V gave up 1 base and J gave up 8 bases, with 8 bases separating them. The CDR3 length is 12 residues. Germline V gene sequence: CDR1 LGHDT, CDR2 YNNKEL (reference sequence). CDR3 nucleotides: TGTGCCAGCAGCCAAGTAAGCAGGGAAGCTTTCTTT. Protein product: CASSQVSREAFF.

In its sample, this clonotype was seen a few times. The rearrangement uses TRBV5-1 and TRBJ2-1; D possibly uses TRBD1 or TRBD2 (5 bases each). The CDR3 has 15 residues. In germline, CDR1 is SGHRS, CDR2 YFSETQ. V was shortened by 3 bases and J by 4 bases, with 14 bases between the two germline ends. The CDR3 nucleotides are TGCGCCAGCAGCTCTGGGGGAAGAGGGTACAATGAGCAGTTCTTC. Amino acid sequence: CASSSGGRGYNEQFF.

The rearrangement uses TRBV4-1 and TRBJ2-3; D is possibly TRBD1 (6 bases). This CDR3 spans 15 amino acids. Germline V gene lookup returns CDR1 MGHRA and CDR2 YSYEKL. The V end was cut by 1 base, the J end by 1 base, with 9 bases between. The CDR3: CASSQVGARTDTQYF. The DNA for the CDR3 is TGCGCCAGCAGCCAAGTGGGGGCTCGCACAGATACGCAGTATTTT.

This chain uses TRBV5-1 with TRBJ2-7; the D call may be TRBD1 or TRBD2 (5 bases each). Trimming shortened V by 4 bases and J by 5 bases, and 19 bases separated the two germline ends. There are 15 residues in the CDR3. CDR1 is SGHRS, CDR2 YFSETQ, per germline. Written as DNA, the CDR3 is TGCGCCAGCAGCCATTTGACAGTACTAGGCGACGAGCAGTACTTC. It is translated as CASSHLTVLGDEQYF.